What follows describes a single T cell receptor (beta chain). Original handling: Scientists estimated how many nucleated cells there were by amplifying reference gene primers. Data came from immunoSEQ multiplex PCR; TCRdb stores just in-frame clones and leaves some out. V and J calls and clone size are given by that table; D and trimming were obtained from the DNA. This repertoire shows over 100,000 clones, around four fifths found once; its top ten account for 4% to 6%. This sample stems from a study of blood T cell repertoires in COVID-19. About the research overall: Acute and convalescent COVID-19 samples came from the United States, Italy and Spain.

Sequencing was performed on peripheral blood. This TCR came from a man aged 60 to 75 with acute or convalescent COVID-19.

The CDR3 DNA reads as TGTGCCAGCACTGGAAAGGGAAGGACAGGAGCTCCCAACACTGAAGCTTTCTTT. Translated, it gives CASTGKGRTGAPNTEAFF. This chain connects TRBV2 to TRBJ1-1, with TRBD1 identical over 7 bases. CDR3 length: 18 amino acids. The V segment lost 7 bases and the J segment 2 bases; nucleotides outside the gene matches: 19. The germline V gene encodes CDR1 SNHLY and CDR2 FYNNEI.